This T cell receptor (beta chain) was observed in a study of T-cell reconstitution after alpha-beta-depleted transplantation in children. The germline CDR1 and CDR2 sequences are SQVTM and ANQGSEA. CDR3 length equals 13 residues. V was clipped by 7 bases and J by 0 bases; unmatched bases: 4. A library of TCRbeta sequences, prepared with unique molecular identifiers, was generated. MiXCR, applied by TCRdb to the PCR reads, yields one record per CDR3 protein. The sample has hundreds of thousands of distinct CDR3 sequences; roughly 13% are singletons. Sequencing used PBMCs, obtained before TCRalphabeta/CD19-depleted stem cell transplant. The TCR sequence derives from a girl between 2 and 10 years old with congenital amegakaryocytic thrombocytopenia, due to receive a stem cell transplant. The chain is built from TRBV29-1 and TRBJ2-3; 7 bases fit TRBD2. CDR3 region: CSGLGGSTDTQYF. Written as DNA, the CDR3 is TGCAGCGGGCTGGGGGGGAGCACAGATACGCAGTATTTT.